This T cell receptor beta chain was sequenced during a study of blood T cells in healthy people across ages (dated by TCRdb to the mid-2010s). Describing the broader study: In model experiments, roughly one uniquely barcoded TCR beta cDNA molecule per two T cells was captured by template switching. Using deep sequencing normalized with unique cDNA molecular identifiers, the study measured how TCR beta repertoire diversity changes with age. The donors were split into four age groups: young (average 16 years), middle-aged (39), aged (more than 55) and long-lived (over 80). To avoid experimental bias, donors of different ages were randomly spread across the sequencing lanes. The study analyzed two additional independent replicas of 1 million unique cDNA reads from the same blood draw for two donors, one aged 18 to 30 and one aged 80 or older. Study-wide conclusions, independent of this receptor: Observed TCR beta diversity correlated strongly with the percentage of naive T cells measured by flow cytometry. The long-lived group showed more naive CD4+ T cells, fewer expanded clones and increased TCR diversity than the aged group, suggesting age selection. Since profiling was done on bulk unsorted PBMCs, naive and antigen-experienced compartments could not be conclusively compared. Estimates of total diversity based on one million sequenced T cells were regarded as lower bounds and as underestimates. Because the CMV infection status of the donors was unknown, age-related changes in expanded clonotypes may potentially have been confounded. As age increased, observed TCR beta diversity per million T cells dropped in a roughly linear way, and a significant reduction was already evident by age 40.

Remarks on this clonotype: The target of this receptor is not known. Base qualities are not recorded, but no much larger clone differs from it by a single base.

Libraries were built with 5' RACE. The sequencer was an Illumina HiSeq 2500. A second PCR of 7 to 11 cycles was performed with a sample-barcoded 5' primer and a J-beta primer mix. Each TCR beta cDNA molecule received a unique molecular identifier from a template-switch 5' adaptor carrying 12 random nucleotides. At least 2.5 million CDR3-containing paired-end reads were obtained from each sample. First-strand cDNA synthesis was performed from all RNA using the Mint cDNA synthesis kit, with priming by a TRBC-specific oligonucleotide. After uracil-DNA glycosylase treatment, a first 18-cycle PCR used universal primers M1SS and BC2_uni_R on all cDNA. Regarding the original processing steps: Each sample was normalized by randomly selecting 1 million high-quality reads, each carrying a distinct molecular identifier. Instead of being binned into consensus sequences, reads with shared molecular identifiers were discarded. MiTCR, with a Q25 quality threshold and the strictest error-elimination algorithm, was used for CDR3 identification, clonotype clustering and error correction. A nonparametric unseen species model with Euler transformation was used to estimate lower-bound total TCR beta diversity. TCRdb trimmed public reads at Q25 via fastp, called clones via MiXCR and kept in-frame beta chains. CDR3 protein duplicates are merged, each entry listing the most common genes and DNA. TCRdb's processing, not the authors', yielded these V and J calls. This sample holds about 400,000 distinct CDR3 sequences; about 52% were observed only once. The leading ten clones occupy 51% of the sample.

Systemically healthy Caucasian individuals from Russia, 39 in total and aged about 6 to 100 years, were included as donors. Each donor gave about 9.7 milliliters of peripheral blood, drawn into EDTA-treated Vacutainer tubes. Ficoll-Paque density-gradient centrifugation was used to isolate PBMCs, with at least 6 million per sample. Trizol reagent was used to extract total RNA from PBMCs, with at least 6 micrograms per sample. The percentages of naive CD45RAhigh/CD27high T cells were determined by flow cytometry on a PBMC aliquot from every donor. From the germline V gene, CDR1 is SGHDT and CDR2 is YYEEEE. V is trimmed back by 4 bases and J by 2 bases, and the junction contains 7 bases that no gene match accounts for. The CDR3 numbers 15 residues from cysteine through phenylalanine. The sequence is cut down to CDR3 DNA, 45 bases in frame from base 1.

The V gene is TRBV5-6 and the J gene is TRBJ1-1; TRBD1 agrees with 8 junctional bases. Specimen: blood. The receptor comes from a man aged 55 to 70 in good health. The DNA sequence is given as TGTGCCAGCAGCCTCCCGGGGACAGGTAACACTGAAGCTTTCTTT. Protein translation: CASSLPGTGNTEAFF.